This TCR beta chain was sequenced during a study of cytomegalovirus exposure and HLA in healthy donors. As for the study in general: Researchers found that roughly 80% of around 400 genotyped donors fell within the Caucasian-associated ancestry cluster. Study outcomes and limitations: According to an earlier analysis, most TCR beta V segments yielded productive rearrangements about 90% or about 30% of the time.

Germline CDR1 is LNHDA and CDR2 is SQIVND (reference sequence). CDR3 length: 14 residues. V gave up 6 bases and J gave up 2 bases; unmatched junction bases: 4. As regards this clone: Its matching antigen is unknown.

The PCR used 60 Vbeta and 13 Jbeta primers. Profiling relied on immunoSEQ multiplex PCR, and the TCRdb table lists in-frame clones only, not all of them. The sample records about 100,000 clones, approximately 80% being singletons. The sample comprised PBMCs. The rearrangement links TRBV19 to TRBJ2-1, with 7 bases identical to TRBD1. The source is a woman aged 18-29 years in good health and CMV-seropositive. The CDR3 DNA is TGTGCCAGTAGCGAACAGGGGCCCTACAATGAGCAGTTCTTC. This sequence encodes CASSEQGPYNEQFF. Filled out from reference TRBV19 and TRBJ2-1, the complete variable domain reads DGGITQSPKYLFRKEGQNVTLSCEQNLNHDAMYWYRQDPGQGLRLIYYSQIVNDFQKGDIAEGYSVSREKKESFPLTVTSAQKNPTAFYLCASSEQGPYNEQFFGPGTRLTVL.